This T cell receptor (beta chain) was captured by sequencing in a study of T-cell memory formation after mild COVID-19. This clonotype was counted only a few times. MiXCR, run by TCRdb on the 5' RACE reads, gives a single entry per CDR3 protein. The data show roughly 610,000 distinct CDR3 sequences, 17% seen once. With 4 bases removed from V and 1 base from J, the gap between germline ends came to 19 bases. This CDR3 is built from 17 residues. Germline CDR1 is SEHNR and CDR2 is FQNEAQ (reference sequence). The J gene is TRBJ1-1, the V gene TRBV7-9; no reliable D call. Sequencing was performed on PBMCs or a T cell subset sorted from them (not recorded which). The clonotype comes from an adult woman who had mild COVID-19 (a few samples of this study predate the infection). Cell type and time point are not known. DNA for the CDR3: TGTGCCAGCAGCTCCCACACGATACAGAGATCGAACACTGAAGCTTTCTTT. Its protein is CASSSHTIQRSNTEAFF. Using reference TRBV7-9 and TRBJ1-1 for the parts outside the CDR3, the full variable domain is DTGVSQNPRHKITKRGQNVTFRCDPISEHNRLYWYRQTLGQGPEFLTYFQNEAQLEKSRLLSDRFSAERPKGSFSTLEIQRTEQGDSAMYLCASSSHTIQRSNTEAFFGQGTRLTVV.